Below, 22 T cell receptor beta chains from the same sample are listed, as sequenced in a study of beta chain features in type 1 diabetes. Study-level findings and limits: All four CD4+ subsets of Type 1 diabetes patients contained TCRB CDR3s that were moderately but significantly shorter.

These receptors have no known antigen. Sequencing targeted expressed TCRB transcripts, as all isolated RNA had been reverse transcribed. Produced via immunoSEQ multiplex PCR; TCRdb's table is partial and in-frame only. The sample lists around 30,000 clones; around three fifths were seen once. The sequenced sample was Tregs from blood. The receptors shown here come from a woman in her 30s with type 1 diabetes.

The gene calls are TRBV11-2 and TRBJ2-1; weak D call: TRBD2 (5 bases). Trimming pared 1 base from V and 0 bases from J, leaving 7 bases between. This CDR3 has 15 amino acids. Germline lookup yields CDR1 SGHAT and CDR2 FQNNGV. CDR3 residues: CASSLGRVSYNEQFF. DNA of the CDR3: TGTGCCAGCAGCTTAGGGCGGGTCTCCTACAATGAGCAGTTCTTC.

The CDR3 is CASPGPRPGELFF. In DNA, the CDR3 is TGTGCCAGTCCGGGTCCACGGCCCGGGGAGCTGTTTTTT. The chain couples TRBV19 to TRBJ2-2; D unresolved. V was cut by 8 bases and J by 6 bases, with 13 bases left in between. The CDR3 has 13 amino acids. The V gene's germline CDR1 is LNHDA and CDR2 SQIVND (reference sequence).

The chain combines TRBV27 with TRBJ2-2, with 10 bases fitting TRBD2. From germline, CDR1 is MNHEY and CDR2 SMNVEV (reference sequence). The CDR3 totals 13 residues. Trimming took 5 bases from V and 11 from J; bases not matched to a gene: 5. This chain's CDR3 is CASSILAGVELFF. The CDR3 DNA is TGTGCCAGCAGTATCCTAGCGGGAGTTGAGCTGTTTTTT.

This clone was counted a single time. V is TRBV5-1 and J is TRBJ1-1, with a possible D match to TRBD1 (5 bases). Germline values: CDR1 SGHRS, CDR2 YFSETQ. Deletions cut 4 bases from V and 3 bases from J, with 10 bases between. This CDR3 spans 13 amino acids. Written as DNA, the CDR3 is TGCGCCAGCAGCATGGACACCTACACTGAAGCTTTCTTT. Protein sequence: CASSMDTYTEAFF.

This clone was found a few times. This rearrangement joins TRBV30 to TRBJ2-2, with TRBD2 as a possible D gene (6 bases). V was cut by 2 bases and J by 1 base, with 11 bases left in between. The CDR3 runs 15 residues. Per the germline V gene, CDR1 is GTSNPN and CDR2 is SVGIG (reference sequence). The CDR3 region is CAWSITAGNTGELFF. The DNA for the CDR3 is TGTGCCTGGAGTATTACAGCGGGGAACACCGGGGAGCTGTTTTTT.

The chain couples TRBV7-9 to TRBJ1-2, with TRBD1 matching over 7 bases. Germline trimming cut 5 bases from V and 4 bases from J; bases unmatched to any gene: 10. CDR3 size: 15 residues. The germline gives CDR1 SEHNR, CDR2 FQNEAQ (reference sequence). CDR3 sequence: CASSPYTGQSYGYTF. CDR3 nucleotide sequence: TGTGCCAGCAGCCCCTATACGGGACAGAGCTATGGCTACACCTTC.

The chain carries TRBV29-1 and TRBJ1-5; 9 bases are a match to TRBD1. V lost 5 bases to trimming and J lost 1 base; unmatched junction nucleotides: 3. Germline V CDR1 and CDR2: SQVTM, ANQGSEA. The CDR3 sequence is 14 residues long. In DNA form, the CDR3 reads TGCAGCGTTCGGACAGGGGTAAGCAATCAGCCCCAGCATTTT. The encoded protein is CSVRTGVSNQPQHF.

The J gene is TRBJ1-1, the V gene TRBV6-6; D call uncertain. The CDR3 has 14 residues. Looked up from germline, CDR1 is MNHNY and CDR2 is SVGAGI (reference sequence). V was clipped by 1 base and J by 3 bases, with 9 bases between them. The CDR3 DNA reads as TGTGCCAGCAGTTACTACCGGGGAGACACTGAAGCTTTCTTT. Its protein product is CASSYYRGDTEAFF.

The V gene is TRBV18, the J gene TRBJ2-1; TRBD2 might be the D (6 bases). The CDR3 spans 15 residues. V dropped 4 bases and J dropped 0 bases, with 10 bases sitting between them. Looked up from germline, CDR1 is KGHSH and CDR2 is LQKENI. The CDR3 reads CASSLGGSSYNEQFF. In DNA, the CDR3 is TGTGCCAGCTCACTGGGAGGTAGCTCCTACAATGAGCAGTTCTTC.

The rearrangement uses TRBV2 and TRBJ1-1; no definite D call. V shed 1 base and J shed 2 bases, with 5 bases lying between them. The CDR3 consists of 13 residues. The V gene's germline CDR1 is SNHLY and CDR2 FYNNEI. Here the CDR3 reads CASSEGVNTEAFF. CDR3 DNA: TGTGCCAGCAGTGAAGGCGTAAACACTGAAGCTTTCTTT.

The V and J genes are TRBV7-3 and TRBJ2-3; tentatively, D is TRBD2 (5 bases). Germline V lookup: CDR1 SGHTA, CDR2 FQGTGA. The CDR3 loop spans 14 amino acids. With 2 bases removed from V and 2 bases from J, the gap between germline ends came to 8 bases. The CDR3 sequence is CASSLGLATDTQYF. In DNA form, the CDR3 reads TGTGCCAGCAGCTTAGGTCTAGCCACAGATACGCAGTATTTT.

V usage is TRBV13 and J usage is TRBJ2-2, with a weak D call TRBD2 (6 bases). The V end lost 2 bases, the J end lost 4 bases, and 8 bases lay between the germline ends. The germline V gene encodes CDR1 PRHDT and CDR2 FYEKMQ (reference sequence). CDR3 length equals 14 residues. CDR3 nucleotides: TGTGCCAGCAGCTTACTCGGGGGCACCGGGGAGCTGTTTTTT. This translates into CASSLLGGTGELFF.

The rearrangement uses TRBV7-2 and TRBJ1-5; perhaps TRBD1 as D (6 bases). The CDR3 has 16 amino acids. Deletions cut 5 bases from V and 0 bases from J, with 14 bases between. Germline V gives CDR1 SGHTA, CDR2 FQGNSA. Written as DNA, the CDR3 is TGTGCCAGCAGCGCGACCGACAGGCTTAGCAATCAGCCCCAGCATTTT. It encodes CASSATDRLSNQPQHF.

This clone showed up just a few times. The chain couples TRBV6-6 to TRBJ2-7; perhaps TRBD1 as D (5 bases). CDR1 is MNHNY and CDR2 is SVGAGI in the germline V gene (reference sequence). With 2 bases removed from V and 2 bases from J, the gap between germline ends came to 13 bases. The CDR3 consists of 15 residues. This CDR3 reads CASSYHGHRTYEQYF. DNA of the CDR3: TGTGCCAGCAGTTACCATGGACATAGGACCTACGAGCAGTACTTC.

This clone occurred a few times. V gene TRBV4-2 combines with J gene TRBJ2-7, with TRBD2 matching 11 bases. After removal of 2 bases from V and 2 bases from J, the junction contained 2 bases not matched to a gene. Germline CDR1 reads LGHNA; CDR2 reads YNFKEQ. The CDR3 sequence is 15 residues long. CDR3 sequence (DNA): TGTGCCAGCAGCCAATCGACTAGCGGGACCTACGAGCAGTACTTC. It is translated as CASSQSTSGTYEQYF.

The chain couples TRBV7-9 to TRBJ2-7, with a tentative D call TRBD1 (6 bases). Germline V gene lookup returns CDR1 SEHNR and CDR2 FQNEAQ (reference sequence). The V end was cut by 5 bases, the J end by 2 bases, with 13 bases between. This CDR3 is built from 14 residues. This CDR3 reads CASSKTGNTYEQYF. The CDR3 nucleotides are TGTGCCAGCAGCAAGACAGGAAATACCTACGAGCAGTACTTC.

This clone has only a few counts. This sequence joins TRBV30 and TRBJ2-3; TRBD2 matches at 8 bases. The germline V gene has CDR1 GTSNPN and CDR2 SVGIG (reference sequence). This CDR3 contains 15 residues. The trim removed 0 bases at V and 0 bases at J, leaving 2 bases unmatched. Here the CDR3 reads CAWSVASGSTDTQYF. The CDR3 bases are TGTGCCTGGAGTGTAGCTAGCGGGAGCACAGATACGCAGTATTTT.

The chain is built from TRBV7-6 and TRBJ2-3; D is perhaps TRBD1 (6 bases). CDR3 length: 17 amino acids. Trimming cost V 1 base and J 2 bases, with 16 bases left between them. Germline V gene lookup returns CDR1 SGHVS and CDR2 FNYEAQ. CDR3 protein: CASSLVAQQGFTDTQYF. In DNA form, the CDR3 reads TGTGCCAGCAGCTTAGTGGCCCAACAGGGTTTCACAGATACGCAGTATTTT.

The CDR3 sequence: CASSLGWPGPLGAPEAFF. As DNA, the CDR3 is TGCGCCAGCAGCTTGGGGTGGCCAGGGCCTCTTGGAGCGCCTGAAGCTTTCTTT. The genes are TRBV5-1 and TRBJ1-1, with a tentative D call TRBD1 (5 bases). Trimming took 0 bases from V and 6 from J, leaving 24 bases between them. From germline, CDR1 is SGHRS and CDR2 YFSETQ. This CDR3 has 18 residues.

The sample holds a few counts of this clone. The chain has TRBV7-9 and TRBJ2-5, with TRBD2 as a possible D gene (5 bases). Germline V CDR1 and CDR2: SEHNR, FQNEAQ (reference sequence). V dropped 7 bases and J dropped 0 bases, with 12 bases sitting between them. This CDR3 has 14 residues. Here the CDR3 DNA reads TGTGCCAGCAATGTGGCGGGCTACCAAGAGACCCAGTACTTC. Protein: CASNVAGYQETQYF. Full variable domain (rest looked up from reference TRBV7-9 and TRBJ2-5): DTGVSQNPRHKITKRGQNVTFRCDPISEHNRLYWYRQTLGQGPEFLTYFQNEAQLEKSRLLSDRFSAERPKGSFSTLEIQRTEQGDSAMYLCASNVAGYQETQYFGPGTRLLVL.

The gene calls are TRBV29-1 and TRBJ2-2; D gene ambiguous. The CDR3 consists of 12 residues. V lost 8 bases, J lost 4 bases, and 11 bases lay in between. The germline V gene encodes CDR1 SQVTM and CDR2 ANQGSEA. CDR3: CSLQAGTGELFF. CDR3 nucleotide sequence: TGCAGCCTCCAGGCCGGCACCGGGGAGCTGTTTTTT.

V is TRBV5-4 and J is TRBJ2-1; 12 bases fit TRBD2. Germline CDR1 SGHNT, CDR2 YYREEE (reference sequence). The V gene end was trimmed by 4 bases and the J gene end by 6 bases; junction bases not matched to a gene: 8. This CDR3 spans 16 amino acids. CDR3 in DNA: TGTGCCAGCAGCACACACTCTAGCGGGAGGGGCAATGAGCAGTTCTTC. Protein product: CASSTHSSGRGNEQFF.